A single sample gave rise to the 22 T cell receptor beta chains below, sequenced in a study of radiotherapy plus CTLA-4 blockade in lung cancer. Produced via immunoSEQ multiplex PCR; TCRdb's table is partial and in-frame only. Among around 70,000 clones, 87% were seen once, and the ten largest hold 40%. Material: peripheral blood, obtained from a patient treated with radiotherapy plus ipilimumab. The receptors come from a human donor with non-small cell lung cancer that progressed on radiotherapy plus ipilimumab.

V gene TRBV15 combines with J gene TRBJ1-2; 12 nucleotides match TRBD1. The CDR3 has 16 amino acids. Trimming took 0 bases from V and 6 from J; bases not matched to a gene: 5. Germline V gene lookup returns CDR1 LNHNV and CDR2 YYDKDF (reference sequence). CDR3 amino acids: CATSRDKGTGGDGYTF. CDR3 coding DNA: TGTGCCACCAGCAGAGATAAAGGGACAGGGGGCGATGGCTACACCTTC.

This clone has a single count. The chain links TRBV9 to TRBJ2-2; D possibly corresponds to TRBD2 (5 bases). Trimming left V 0 bases short and J 0 bases short, with 9 bases between. The germline V gene encodes CDR1 SGDLS and CDR2 YYNGEE. This CDR3 is built from 16 residues. The CDR3 loop is CASSVAPSPNTGELFF. CDR3 in DNA: TGTGCCAGCAGCGTAGCCCCTAGCCCGAACACCGGGGAGCTGTTTTTT.

This chain uses TRBV11-2 with TRBJ2-5; a weak D match, TRBD2 (6 bases). CDR1 is SGHAT and CDR2 is FQNNGV in the germline V gene. This CDR3 is built from 13 residues. Trimming left V 5 bases short and J 5 bases short, with 12 bases between. The CDR3 region has the DNA TGTGCCAGCAGCCCGGGGGATTTGGAGACCCAGTACTTC. Residues: CASSPGDLETQYF.

This clone has only a few counts. The chain links TRBV19 to TRBJ1-5; D uncertain. The ends were cut back, 6 bases at V and 4 bases at J, with 10 bases in the middle. This CDR3 spans 13 amino acids. The germline V gene encodes CDR1 LNHDA and CDR2 SQIVND (reference sequence). The CDR3 bases are TGTGCCAGTAGCAAGCGGGGAAATCAGCCCCAGCATTTT. It specifies CASSKRGNQPQHF.

The chain recombines TRBV10-3 with TRBJ1-5, with a tentative D call TRBD1 (5 bases). Between the trimmed V and J ends, which lost 0 bases and 8 bases, there was a span of 8 bases. Germline V gene lookup returns CDR1 ENHRY and CDR2 SYGVKD. The CDR3 is 13 amino acids. CDR3 bases: TGTGCCATCAGTGAGTCTCCGGGGGAGCCCCAGCATTTT. It codes for CAISESPGEPQHF.

The chain couples TRBV4-1 to TRBJ2-7; 8 nucleotides match TRBD2. The trim removed 4 bases at V and 7 bases at J, leaving 15 bases unmatched. CDR3 length equals 16 residues. Germline lookup yields CDR1 MGHRA and CDR2 YSYEKL. CDR3 nucleotides: TGCGCCAGCAGCCCATCACCGGGACTAGGTCAAGGGGAGCAGTACTTC. Translation: CASSPSPGLGQGEQYF.

The chain employs TRBV2 and TRBJ2-7; D is perhaps TRBD2 (6 bases). The V end lost 7 bases, the J end lost 4 bases, and 17 bases lay between the germline ends. Germline V gene sequence: CDR1 SNHLY, CDR2 FYNNEI. This CDR3 is 14 amino acids long. This chain's CDR3 is CASKTGGEEYEQYF. The CDR3 coding sequence is TGTGCCAGCAAAACCGGCGGGGAAGAATACGAGCAGTACTTC.

The V and J genes are TRBV18 and TRBJ2-7; no reliable D call. CDR1 and CDR2 (germline): KGHSH, LQKENI. The CDR3 loop spans 13 amino acids. V was cut by 2 bases and J by 2 bases, with 7 bases left in between. The CDR3 nucleotides are TGTGCCAGCTCACCAAGGGAAACCTACGAGCAGTACTTC. Amino acids: CASSPRETYEQYF. Based on the CDR3 plus reference TRBV18 and TRBJ2-7, the full variable domain is NAGVMQNPRHLVRRRGQEARLRCSPMKGHSHVYWYRQLPEEGLKFMVYLQKENIIDESGMPKERFSAEFPKEGPSILRIQQVVRGDSAAYFCASSPRETYEQYFGPGTRLTVT.

This chain uses TRBV9 with TRBJ2-7, with 11 bases that match TRBD2. Losses at the gene ends were 3 bases for V and 4 bases for J; bases not matched to a gene: 12. CDR1 is SGDLS and CDR2 is YYNGEE in the germline V gene. This CDR3 is built from 17 residues. CDR3 DNA sequence: TGTGCCAGCAGCGACCCCCACGCCGGGACTAGCGGTTACGAGCAGTACTTC. It specifies CASSDPHAGTSGYEQYF.

This clone has only a few counts. The V and J genes are TRBV6-1 and TRBJ2-7; D is unresolved. The length of the CDR3 is 12 residues. Germline lookup yields CDR1 MNHNS and CDR2 SASEGT. The V and J ends lost 8 bases and 3 bases respectively, with 11 bases between them. CDR3 loop: CASGPTVYEQYF. The DNA of the CDR3 is TGTGCCAGCGGACCAACGGTCTACGAGCAGTACTTC.

Only one count was recorded for this clone. The chain joins TRBV6-5 to TRBJ2-3, with D possibly matching TRBD2 (6 bases). The V gene lost 6 bases and the J gene lost 3 bases, with 16 bases spanning the gap. The CDR3 is 15 residues long. The germline V gene encodes CDR1 MNHEY and CDR2 SVGAGI. The CDR3 here is CASSRSAGITDTQYF. CDR3 DNA sequence: TGTGCCAGCAGCAGGTCAGCGGGCATAACAGATACGCAGTATTTT.

This clone appeared a single time. The chain has TRBV4-2 and TRBJ2-2, with 14 bases identical to TRBD2. The CDR3 totals 18 residues. Germline V gene lookup returns CDR1 LGHNA and CDR2 YNFKEQ. J gave up 4 bases and V 4 bases, and 8 bases lay outside the gene matches. The CDR3 is CASSRGLAGAKSTGELFF. The CDR3, as DNA: TGTGCCAGCAGCCGGGGACTAGCGGGAGCGAAGAGCACCGGGGAGCTGTTTTTT.

This clone was observed a handful of times. The chain combines TRBV6-1 with TRBJ1-1; D not certain. Germline CDR1 MNHNS, CDR2 SASEGT. The CDR3 runs to 11 residues. Trimming took 8 bases from V and 1 from J, leaving 5 bases between them. The DNA for the CDR3 is TGTGCCAGCCCGGCGAACACTGAAGCTTTCTTT. This encodes CASPANTEAFF.

Details on this clone: Because the CDR3's place on the DNA is in doubt, the DNA is left out and the CDR3 is given as listed by TCRdb. V and J are TRBV28 and TRBJ1-2. The CDR3 sequence runs 14 residues, both termini included. Germline V gene lookup returns CDR1 MDHEN and CDR2 SYDVKM. CDR3 region: CASILAGTNYGYTF.

This clone was seen just once. The CDR3 is CASSLGTFNEQFF. CDR3 DNA: TGCGCCAGCAGCTTGGGCACGTTCAATGAGCAGTTCTTC. The gene calls are TRBV5-1 and TRBJ2-1, with unresolved D. V dropped 0 bases and J dropped 6 bases, with 7 bases sitting between them. The CDR3 is 13 residues long. Germline CDR1 is SGHRS and CDR2 is YFSETQ.

This sequence joins TRBV30 and TRBJ1-2, with D possibly being TRBD1 (5 bases). This CDR3 contains 14 residues. V was trimmed by 3 bases and J by 7 bases, leaving 18 bases between them. Germline CDR1 reads GTSNPN; CDR2 reads SVGIG (reference sequence). The CDR3, as DNA: TGTGCCTGGAGCGTCATGAGCCCAGGGCTTGGCTACACCTTC. Protein sequence: CAWSVMSPGLGYTF.

The chain is built from TRBV7-2 and TRBJ2-7; no reliable D call. Germline V gives CDR1 SGHTA, CDR2 FQGNSA. V lost 1 base and J lost 5, with 6 bases in between. This CDR3 has 12 amino acids. CDR3 region: CASSLEGHEQYF. Written as DNA, the CDR3 is TGTGCCAGCAGCTTAGAGGGTCACGAGCAGTACTTC. The full variable domain, completed using reference TRBV7-2 and TRBJ2-7, is GAGVSQSPSNKVTEKGKDVELRCDPISGHTALYWYRQSLGQGLEFLIYFQGNSAPDKSGLPSDRFSAERTGGSVSTLTIQRTQQEDSAVYLCASSLEGHEQYFGPGTRLTVT.

The chain links TRBV18 to TRBJ1-1, with D tentatively TRBD1 (5 bases). V was trimmed by 4 bases and J by 2 bases, leaving 8 bases between them. Germline V gene lookup returns CDR1 KGHSH and CDR2 LQKENI. The CDR3 covers 13 residues. The CDR3 loop is CASSRDSNTEAFF. The CDR3 coding sequence is TGTGCCAGCTCACGAGACAGTAACACTGAAGCTTTCTTT.

V usage is TRBV30 and J usage is TRBJ2-5; no clear D. Trimming left V 2 bases short and J 0 bases short, with 4 bases between. Germline lookup yields CDR1 GTSNPN and CDR2 SVGIG (reference sequence). The CDR3 length is 12 residues. The CDR3 DNA reads as TGTGCCTGGAGTTGGGACCAAGAGACCCAGTACTTC. Protein product: CAWSWDQETQYF.

CDR3 DNA sequence: TGTGCCAGCAGCTTGGGCCTCCTCTATGGCTACACCTTC. This gives the protein CASSLGLLYGYTF. This chain connects TRBV5-6 to TRBJ1-2; D is unclear. Trimming took off 0 bases at V and 4 bases at J, with 7 bases between the two ends. The CDR3 covers 13 residues. Germline values: CDR1 SGHDT, CDR2 YYEEEE.

This clone was recorded only once. The chain carries TRBV4-1 and TRBJ2-5; D might be TRBD2 (5 bases). The CDR3 covers 14 residues. Looked up from germline, CDR1 is MGHRA and CDR2 is YSYEKL. Trimming pared 0 bases from V and 7 bases from J, leaving 12 bases between. The CDR3, as DNA: TGCGCCAGCAGCCAAGATCCTTCCGCGGGGACCCAGTACTTC. Translation gives CASSQDPSAGTQYF.

The chain is built from TRBV30 and TRBJ2-7; tentatively, D is TRBD2 (6 bases). CDR3 length equals 14 residues. Trimming removed 1 base at V and 0 bases at J, with 10 bases between. The germline V gene encodes CDR1 GTSNPN and CDR2 SVGIG (reference sequence). The CDR3: CAWSDPGVSYEQYF. CDR3 coding DNA: TGTGCCTGGAGTGACCCGGGGGTCTCCTACGAGCAGTACTTC.